This T cell receptor beta chain was sequenced for a study of technical replicates of blood from a handful of donors. In germline, CDR1 is PRHDT, CDR2 FYEKMQ (reference sequence). The length of the CDR3 is 16 residues. Trimming took 2 bases from V and 9 from J; bases not matched to a gene: 7. Method: immunoSEQ multiplex PCR; TCRdb's copy keeps in-frame clones and lacks some. The table has tens of thousands of clones, 95% to 98% seen once. This sequence joins TRBV13 and TRBJ2-1, with 13 bases aligning to TRBD2. This receptor was taken from a human donor in good health. Sequenced material: T cells isolated from PBMCs. For the CDR3, the DNA is TGTGCCAGCAGCTTACCCACTAGCGGGAGGGACCCTGAGCAGTTCTTC. Its translation: CASSLPTSGRDPEQFF.